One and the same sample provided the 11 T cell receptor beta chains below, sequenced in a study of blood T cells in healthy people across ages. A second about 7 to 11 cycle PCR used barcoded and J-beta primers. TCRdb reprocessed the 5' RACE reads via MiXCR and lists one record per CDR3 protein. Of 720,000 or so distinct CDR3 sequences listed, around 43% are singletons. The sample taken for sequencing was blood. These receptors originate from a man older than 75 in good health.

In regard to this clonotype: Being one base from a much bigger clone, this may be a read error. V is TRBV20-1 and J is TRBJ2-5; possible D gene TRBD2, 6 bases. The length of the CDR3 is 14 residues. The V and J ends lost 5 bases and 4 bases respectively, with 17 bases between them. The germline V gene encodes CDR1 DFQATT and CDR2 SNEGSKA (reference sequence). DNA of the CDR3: TGCAGTGCTCCCCGGGACTTCTCTCTAGAGACCCAGTACTTC. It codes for CSAPRDFSLETQYF.

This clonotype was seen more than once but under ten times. CDR3 protein: CAWRGKTSGADEQFF. The CDR3 DNA reads as TGTGCCTGGAGGGGTAAGACTAGCGGGGCGGATGAGCAGTTCTTC. The chain is built from TRBV30 and TRBJ2-1, with 11 positions matching TRBD2. The CDR3 consists of 15 residues. After removal of 3 bases from V and 8 bases from J, the junction contained 9 bases not matched to a gene. Germline V CDR1 and CDR2: GTSNPN, SVGIG (reference sequence).

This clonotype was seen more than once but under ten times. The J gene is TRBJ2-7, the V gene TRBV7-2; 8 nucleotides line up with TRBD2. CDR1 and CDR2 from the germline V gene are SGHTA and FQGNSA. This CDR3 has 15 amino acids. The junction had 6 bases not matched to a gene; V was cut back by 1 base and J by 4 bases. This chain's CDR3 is CASSLGGGGRYEQYF. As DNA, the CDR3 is TGTGCCAGCAGCTTAGGTGGCGGGGGGAGGTACGAGCAGTACTTC.

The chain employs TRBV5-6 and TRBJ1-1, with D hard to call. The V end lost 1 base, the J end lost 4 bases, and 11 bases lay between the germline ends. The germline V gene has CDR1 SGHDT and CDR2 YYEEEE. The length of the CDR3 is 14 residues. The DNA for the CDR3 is TGTGCCAGCAGCTTGACGCCCCGGGGCACTGAAGCTTTCTTT. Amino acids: CASSLTPRGTEAFF.

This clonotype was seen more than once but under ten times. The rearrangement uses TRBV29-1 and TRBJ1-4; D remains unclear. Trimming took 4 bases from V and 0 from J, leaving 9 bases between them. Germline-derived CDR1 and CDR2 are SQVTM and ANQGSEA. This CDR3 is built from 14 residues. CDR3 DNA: TGCAGCGTTGTCCGTCTTGCAACTAATGAAAAACTGTTTTTT. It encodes CSVVRLATNEKLFF.

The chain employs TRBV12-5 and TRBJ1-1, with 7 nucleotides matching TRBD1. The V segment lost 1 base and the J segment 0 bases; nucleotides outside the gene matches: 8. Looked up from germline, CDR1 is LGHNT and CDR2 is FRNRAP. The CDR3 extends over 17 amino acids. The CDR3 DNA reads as TGTGCTAGTGGTTTGGACAGGGGAACTACGTTGAACACTGAAGCTTTCTTT. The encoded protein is CASGLDRGTTLNTEAFF.

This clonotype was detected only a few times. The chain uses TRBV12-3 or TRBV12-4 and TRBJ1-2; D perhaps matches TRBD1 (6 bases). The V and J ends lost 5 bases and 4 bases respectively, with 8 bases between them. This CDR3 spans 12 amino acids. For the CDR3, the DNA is TGTGCCAGCAGTGGACAGTCCTATGGCTACACCTTC. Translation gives CASSGQSYGYTF.

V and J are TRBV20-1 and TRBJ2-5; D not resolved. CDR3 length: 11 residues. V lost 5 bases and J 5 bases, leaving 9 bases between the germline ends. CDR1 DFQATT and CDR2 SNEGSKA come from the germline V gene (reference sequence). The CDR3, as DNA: TGCAGTGCTTCCTTTAGCGAGACCCAGTACTTC. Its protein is CSASFSETQYF.

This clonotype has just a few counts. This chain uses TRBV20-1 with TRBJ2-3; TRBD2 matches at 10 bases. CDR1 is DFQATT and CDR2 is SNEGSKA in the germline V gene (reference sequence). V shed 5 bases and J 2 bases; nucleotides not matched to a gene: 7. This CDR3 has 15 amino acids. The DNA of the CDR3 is TGCAGTGCTCACTTAGCGGGGGGCCCCACAGATACGCAGTATTTT. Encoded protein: CSAHLAGGPTDTQYF.

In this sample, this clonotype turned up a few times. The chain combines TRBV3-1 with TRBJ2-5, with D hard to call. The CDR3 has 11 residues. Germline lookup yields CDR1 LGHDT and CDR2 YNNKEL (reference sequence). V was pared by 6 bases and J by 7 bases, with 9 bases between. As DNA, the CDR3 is TGTGCCAGCAGAGATGACGGGACCCAGTACTTC. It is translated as CASRDDGTQYF.

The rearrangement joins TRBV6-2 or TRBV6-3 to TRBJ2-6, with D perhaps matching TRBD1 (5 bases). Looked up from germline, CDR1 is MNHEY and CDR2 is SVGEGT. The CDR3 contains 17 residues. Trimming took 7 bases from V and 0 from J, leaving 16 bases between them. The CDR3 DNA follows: TGTGCCAGCAACGTCGACAGAAAAAGCTCTGGGGCCAACGTCCTGACTTTC. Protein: CASNVDRKSSGANVLTF.